The clone carrying this TCR beta chain was counted many times. The data belong to a study of regulatory T cells in long-lasting Graves disease. Sequencing libraries for TCR beta were prepared with iRepertoire HTBI primers and Arm-PCR of CDR3 regions. Original methodology: Sequenced samples collectively carried roughly 63 TRBV and around 15 TRBJ segments. TCRdb reprocessed the multiplex PCR reads with MiXCR, giving one entry per CDR3 protein. Here the V and J calls rest on TCRdb's processing, not on the authors' analysis. The sample has 350,000 to 500,000 distinct CDR3 sequences; about 16% are singletons. Time point: newly diagnosed GD, antithyroid drugs for less than 3 months. RNA from PBMCs was the source of the TCR library. Doctors identified Graves' disease using the American Thyroid Association guidelines. The CDR3 is 17 residues long. In germline, CDR1 is LGHDT, CDR2 YNNKEL (reference sequence). The J segment lost 5 bases and the V segment lost 0 bases, leaving 9 bases of the junction unmatched.

In addition, the sample was reused for a study of T cells in Graves' hyperthyroidism and ophthalmopathy. That source reports: It was uncontrolled infection, other autoimmune disease, pregnancy or lactation that excluded patients. Each diagnosis was grounded in clinical symptoms, serum thyroxine and TRAb, thyroid ultrasound, and orbital computed tomography.

The sequence was collected from a woman between 18 and 29 years old with Graves disease. Sample: peripheral blood mononuclear cells (PBMCs), taken at new diagnosis, from a patient treated with antithyroid drugs. The chain carries TRBV3-1 and TRBJ2-2, with 7 bases aligning to TRBD2. The CDR3 spells CASSQEGGRVETGELFF. CDR3 sequence (DNA): TGTGCCAGCAGCCAAGAAGGTGGGAGGGTGGAGACCGGGGAGCTGTTTTTT.